A single sample is the source of the 18 T cell receptor beta chains below, sequenced in a study of response to subunit inactivated influenza vaccine. TCRdb re-called the RT-PCR reads through MiXCR, storing one row per CDR3 protein. The sample has roughly 790,000 distinct CDR3 sequences, about 20% seen once; the top ten hold roughly 10%. Sequences were derived from PBMCs from blood, sampled less than 6 days after vaccination. These receptors were collected from a man aged 45-65 years who received an inactivated influenza vaccine.

CDR3 DNA sequence: TGCAGTGCTTATCCATTAGCGGGGGCAACCTACGAGCAGTACTTC. Residues: CSAYPLAGATYEQYF. The chain couples TRBV20-1 to TRBJ2-7; 9 nucleotides match TRBD2. The CDR3 is 15 amino acids. Per the germline V gene, CDR1 is DFQATT and CDR2 is SNEGSKA (reference sequence). Losses at the gene ends were 5 bases for V and 2 bases for J; bases not matched to a gene: 10.

This clonotype was seen a few times. The chain uses TRBV5-4 and TRBJ2-5; either TRBD1 or TRBD2 may supply D (6 bases each). The CDR3 length is 15 residues. CDR1 and CDR2 (germline): SGHNT, YYREEE (reference sequence). V lost 4 bases and J lost 2, with 15 bases in between. The DNA for the CDR3 is TGTGCCAGCAGCCAGACTAGGGGGACACAAGAGACCCAGTACTTC. Amino acid sequence: CASSQTRGTQETQYF.

The chain couples TRBV10-3 to TRBJ2-7; 13 positions match TRBD2. V gave up 3 bases and J gave up 0 bases; unmatched junction bases: 5. This CDR3 contains 17 residues. CDR1 is ENHRY, CDR2 SYGVKD, per germline. The CDR3 sequence: CAISDGTSGESSYEQYF. CDR3 in DNA: TGTGCCATCAGTGATGGGACTAGCGGGGAAAGCTCCTACGAGCAGTACTTC.

This clonotype appeared many times. In nucleotides, the CDR3 is TGTGCCATCTTGGGACTCGACACAGATACGCAGTATTTT. As protein: CAILGLDTDTQYF. The chain couples TRBV10-3 to TRBJ2-3; TRBD2 is a possible D gene (6 bases). In germline, CDR1 is ENHRY, CDR2 SYGVKD. V lost 8 bases to trimming and J lost 2 bases, with 11 bases between them. The CDR3 totals 13 residues.

This chain links TRBV3-1 with TRBJ1-6, with 7 bases that match TRBD1. The CDR3 sequence is 14 residues long. Looked up from germline, CDR1 is LGHDT and CDR2 is YNNKEL (reference sequence). The ends lost 7 bases at V and 4 bases at J; junction bases unmatched: 4. CDR3 bases: TGTGCCAGCACCCCAGGGGGATATAATTCACCCCTCCACTTT. It translates to CASTPGGYNSPLHF.

This clonotype was seen many times. This rearrangement joins TRBV20-1 to TRBJ2-3, with 7 bases aligning to TRBD1. The length of the CDR3 is 15 residues. Germline assignment: CDR1 DFQATT and CDR2 SNEGSKA (reference sequence). The V gene end was trimmed by 5 bases and the J gene end by 1 base; junction bases not matched to a gene: 9. The chain's CDR3 is CSARPGTEGTDTQYF. CDR3 coding DNA: TGCAGTGCTCGACCCGGGACAGAAGGCACAGATACGCAGTATTTT.

In this sample, this clonotype turned up many times. V is TRBV5-1 and J is TRBJ2-3, with TRBD2 matching 8 bases. In germline, CDR1 is SGHRS, CDR2 YFSETQ. The CDR3 is 15 amino acids. V shed 0 bases and J 1 base; nucleotides not matched to a gene: 1. This chain's CDR3 is CASSLGRGGTDTQYF. DNA of the CDR3: TGCGCCAGCAGCTTGGGGCGGGGGGGCACAGATACGCAGTATTTT.

This chain links TRBV7-9 with TRBJ2-7; 13 bases match TRBD2. The ends lost 9 bases at V and 2 bases at J; junction bases unmatched: 13. CDR1 and CDR2 from the germline V gene are SEHNR and FQNEAQ (reference sequence). The CDR3 totals 17 residues. In DNA form, the CDR3 reads TGTGCCAGAACACCAGGGACTAGCGGGGTCCACACCTACGAGCAGTACTTC. Its protein product is CARTPGTSGVHTYEQYF.

The V call is TRBV11-1, the J call TRBJ2-1; D not certain. Germline-derived CDR1 and CDR2 are SGHAT and FQDESV (reference sequence). With 2 bases removed from V and 6 bases from J, the gap between germline ends came to 14 bases. The CDR3 length is 15 residues. CDR3 residues: CASSLRGAASNEQFF. The DNA for the CDR3 is TGTGCCAGCAGCTTACGAGGCGCCGCCTCCAATGAGCAGTTCTTC.

This clonotype was detected a few times. V gene TRBV12-3 or TRBV12-4 combines with J gene TRBJ1-2, with no clear D. The CDR3 is 13 amino acids. V lost 2 bases and J lost 8, with 12 bases in between. CDR3 region: CASSLQQVWGYTF. The CDR3 DNA follows: TGTGCCAGCAGTTTACAGCAAGTCTGGGGCTACACCTTC.

This clonotype was counted only a few times. This chain uses TRBV12-3 or TRBV12-4 with TRBJ2-1; 13 nucleotides align to TRBD2. This CDR3 has 16 amino acids. With V trimmed by 5 bases and J by 7 bases, 8 bases remained unmatched. The CDR3 here is CASSRPGTSGTNEQFF. In nucleotides, the CDR3 is TGTGCCAGCAGTCGACCCGGGACTAGCGGGACTAATGAGCAGTTCTTC.

This clonotype was recorded at least ten times. CDR3 sequence (DNA): TGCAGTGCTAGACCCTACCAGACCTACGAGCAGTACTTC. Translated, it gives CSARPYQTYEQYF. The chain employs TRBV20-1 and TRBJ2-7; D is uncertain. This CDR3 spans 13 amino acids. Germline CDR1 reads DFQATT; CDR2 reads SNEGSKA (reference sequence). V lost 2 bases, J lost 2 bases, and 10 bases lay in between.

The chain combines TRBV2 with TRBJ2-7, with 9 bases aligning to TRBD2. Germline values: CDR1 SNHLY, CDR2 FYNNEI. CDR3 size: 15 residues. V lost 2 bases to trimming and J lost 7 bases; unmatched junction nucleotides: 9. CDR3 nucleotides: TGTGCCAGCAGTGAAACGGCGGGAGGGTTTGGAGAGCAGTACTTC. As protein: CASSETAGGFGEQYF.

This clonotype was observed a handful of times. J is TRBJ2-3 and V is TRBV29-1; TRBD2 matches 11 bases. Germline lookup yields CDR1 SQVTM and CDR2 ANQGSEA. The V and J ends lost 7 bases and 5 bases, in that order; junction bases with no gene match: 8. The CDR3 runs 14 residues. This CDR3 is CSGRPTSGEDTQYF. The CDR3 bases are TGCAGCGGTAGACCGACTAGCGGGGAAGATACGCAGTATTTT.

The chain combines TRBV6-5 with TRBJ2-1, with no clear D. CDR1 and CDR2 from the germline V gene are MNHEY and SVGAGI. This CDR3 has 13 amino acids. Trimming removed 6 bases at V and 8 bases at J, with 14 bases between. CDR3 in DNA: TGTGCCAGCAGCCTTACTCGAGTCGATGAGCAGTTCTTC. Translated: CASSLTRVDEQFF.

This clonotype came up a few times. The CDR3 DNA reads as TGCAGTGCTAGAGATCTCAGGGTAGGACAGTCTAGCAATCAGCCCCAGCATTTT. Residues: CSARDLRVGQSSNQPQHF. V is TRBV20-1 and J is TRBJ1-5, with D possibly TRBD1 on 6 matching bases. This CDR3 contains 18 residues. With 0 bases removed from V and 0 bases from J, the gap between germline ends came to 18 bases. Germline values: CDR1 DFQATT, CDR2 SNEGSKA (reference sequence).

In this sample, this clonotype turned up a few times. The V call is TRBV4-3, the J call TRBJ2-1; weak D call: TRBD1 (5 bases). The V gene lost 1 base and the J gene lost 5 bases, with 18 bases spanning the gap. The CDR3 totals 17 residues. Germline V gene data show CDR1 as LGHNA and CDR2 as YSLEER. The CDR3 sequence is CASSQGRARVRDNEQFF. As DNA, the CDR3 is TGCGCCAGCAGCCAAGGAAGGGCCAGGGTCAGGGACAATGAGCAGTTCTTC.

This clonotype showed up many times. The chain joins TRBV12-3 or TRBV12-4 to TRBJ2-5; D is possibly TRBD1 (6 bases). This CDR3 is built from 14 residues. The V and J ends lost 6 bases and 5 bases respectively, with 16 bases between them. The CDR3 spells CASRRTQGGETQYF. CDR3 in DNA: TGTGCCAGCAGACGAACTCAAGGGGGTGAGACCCAGTACTTC.